This TCR beta chain was sequenced during a study of cytomegalovirus exposure and HLA in healthy donors. This PCR relied on a set of 60 Vbeta primers and 13 Jbeta primers. Assay used: immunoSEQ multiplex PCR; TCRdb lists only in-frame clones, some missing. The sample holds about 130,000 clones, about 73% seen once. The specimen sequenced was PBMCs. This TCR came from a woman aged 45-60 years in good health and CMV-seropositive.

CDR3 residues: CAWSPGLAGVITGELFF. CDR3 coding DNA: TGTGCCTGGAGTCCGGGACTAGCGGGGGTGATTACCGGGGAGCTGTTTTTT. The chain recombines TRBV30 with TRBJ2-2; TRBD2 aligns across 14 bases. With 2 bases clipped from V and 5 bases from J, the junction kept 7 bases outside the gene matches. This CDR3 comprises 17 residues. Looked up from germline, CDR1 is GTSNPN and CDR2 is SVGIG (reference sequence). Combining the CDR3 with reference TRBV30 and TRBJ2-2 gives the whole variable domain SQTIHQWPATLVQPVGSPLSLECTVEGTSNPNLYWYRQAAGRGLQLLFYSVGIGQISSEVPQNLSASRPQDRQFILSSKKLLLSDSGFYLCAWSPGLAGVITGELFFGEGSRLTVL.